A single sample is the source of the 3 T cell receptor beta chains below, sequenced in a study of OX40 agonist ivuxolimab in advanced cancers. Libraries came from the immunoSEQ multiplex PCR assay. The table comes from immuneACCESS by way of TCRdb, which keeps in-frame sequences with V and J called. Part of the clones is missing from these tables; in studies checked, under half for an unresolved V gene and the rest for unknown reasons. Across this sample there are tens of thousands of clones, with about 94% seen only once. The ten largest make up about 6.7% of the sample. Sequenced material: CD4+ or CD8+ T cells sorted from blood, taken in a trial of the OX40 agonist ivuxolimab. These receptors were collected from an adult with an advanced solid tumor such as melanoma, head and neck, liver or kidney cancer.

The chain combines TRBV19 with TRBJ2-1; the D call may be TRBD1 or TRBD2 (5 bases each). Germline loops: CDR1 LNHDA, CDR2 SQIVND (reference sequence). The CDR3 consists of 15 residues. Trimming took 5 bases from V and 5 from J, leaving 16 bases between them. CDR3 region: CASSDWDQSHNEQFF. The CDR3 DNA is TGTGCCAGTAGTGACTGGGACCAGAGCCACAATGAGCAGTTCTTC.

The chain combines TRBV27 with TRBJ1-2; tentatively, D is TRBD1 (5 bases). CDR1 is MNHEY and CDR2 is SMNVEV in the germline V gene (reference sequence). V dropped 8 bases and J dropped 8 bases, with 12 bases sitting between them. The CDR3 is 11 amino acids. The CDR3 sequence is CASGQGPGYTF. As DNA, the CDR3 is TGTGCCAGCGGGCAGGGACCCGGCTACACCTTC.

The J gene is TRBJ2-1, the V gene TRBV5-6; D is ambiguous. Germline-derived CDR1 and CDR2 are SGHDT and YYEEEE. V shed 0 bases and J shed 5 bases, with 15 bases lying between them. There are 16 residues in the CDR3. The chain's CDR3 is CASSLEGGPANNEQFF. In DNA, the CDR3 is TGTGCCAGCAGCTTGGAGGGCGGCCCGGCCAACAATGAGCAGTTCTTC.